The 2 T cell receptor beta chains below come from one sample, sequenced in a study of response to subunit inactivated influenza vaccine. MiXCR was run by TCRdb on the RT-PCR reads, yielding one entry per CDR3 protein. Among about 480,000 distinct CDR3 sequences, roughly 13% were seen once, and the ten largest hold 10% to 15%. This material consisted of PBMCs from blood, taken more than 35 days after vaccination. These receptors all come from a man aged 50-59 years who received an inactivated influenza vaccine.

V is TRBV3-1 and J is TRBJ2-5; 10 bases match TRBD2. Germline V gene sequence: CDR1 LGHDT, CDR2 YNNKEL (reference sequence). The CDR3 totals 15 residues. After removal of 8 bases from V and 1 base from J, the junction contained 7 bases not matched to a gene. The CDR3 DNA follows: TGTGCCAGCCGATCCCTAGCGGGGGCCCAAGAGACCCAGTACTTC. Translation: CASRSLAGAQETQYF.

A note on this clonotype: One junction end does not reproduce the germline sequence, and a read error may be involved. The chain joins TRBV4-3 to TRBJ2-7, with 15 positions matching TRBD2. From germline, CDR1 is LGHNA and CDR2 YSLEER. The CDR3 is 15 residues long. As DNA, the CDR3 is TGCACCAGCAGCCTGGGACTAGCGGGGGGACACGAGCAGTACTTC. Protein: CTSSLGLAGGHEQYF.